This T cell receptor (beta chain) was recovered during a study of blood T cell repertoires in COVID-19. Study as a whole: Both acute and convalescent COVID-19 samples were obtained from the United States, Italy and Spain. Nucleic acid was either cDNA or gDNA, and it came from T cells, B-cell-depleted T cells, or PBMCs.

Original handling: Amplified reference gene primers provided the basis for estimating nucleated cell counts. The protocol was immunoSEQ multiplex PCR, while the TCRdb copy is restricted to in-frame clones and leaves out a portion. The V and J calls and the clone size are those of that table, but D and trimming were determined from the DNA. The sample contains tens of thousands of clones, around four fifths of which appear only once. The CDR3 totals 15 residues. Germline lookup yields CDR1 SNHLY and CDR2 FYNNEI. J gave up 2 bases and V 4 bases, and 5 bases lay outside the gene matches. The source is a human donor in a cohort sampled during active COVID-19. Sample: peripheral blood. The chain joins TRBV2 to TRBJ2-3; 8 bases are a match to TRBD2. CDR3 sequence (DNA): TGTGCCAGCAGTGTCCGCGGGGGGACCACAGATACGCAGTATTTT. This translates into CASSVRGGTTDTQYF.